This T cell receptor beta chain comes out of a study of blood T cell repertoires in COVID-19 (dated by TCRdb to the early 2020s). About the study as a whole: Collaborator samples came from the United States, Italy and Spain and covered acute and convalescent phases of COVID-19. The material from the prospective study consisted of cDNA or gDNA derived from T cells, B-cell-depleted T cells, or PBMCs. Subjects who had been exposed to COVID-19, were actively infected with it, or had recovered from it provided the deeply sampled blood TCRbeta repertoires that made up the dataset. The repertoires were released in a freely available public database intended as a resource for research on the immune response to SARS-CoV-2. The samples were drawn from two sources: the first 160 participants of the ongoing ImmuneRACE study, and 1,254 subjects contributed by 6 global collaborators. The sample metadata nearly always contained a de-identified subject ID, COVID-19 status, age in years and sex. Where available, HLA class I and class II types were taken from metadata supplied by the sample provider and were not determined by assay-based typing. Points the paper makes about the study in general: The amount of clinical and demographic metadata varied by source and participant and was provided uncurated.

Taken from cysteine to phenylalanine, the CDR3 has 13 residues. The retained sequence is limited to the CDR3, 39 bases, with the frame set at the first base. V is clipped by 10 bases and J by 7 bases, and the sequence between their germline boundaries is 17 bases long. CDR1 and CDR2 are read off the germline V gene (reference sequence) as MNHEY and SMNVEV. TCRbeta CDR3 regions were amplified from genomic DNA by means of the immunoSEQ Assay, a bias-controlled multiplex PCR. The published analysis was carried out like this. Within the assay, amplification of reference gene primers was used to estimate how many nucleated cells each sample contained. To quantify the absolute abundance of each unique TCRbeta CDR3 rearrangement, sequence reads were collapsed and filtered. For each sample, productive Simpson clonality was calculated by taking the square root of Simpson's diversity index across productive rearrangements. TCRdb's version of the immuneACCESS table is confined to in-frame rearrangements and falls short of the full clone set. An unresolved V gene accounts for under half of the shortfall where checked; the remainder is of unknown origin. The V and J calls and clone size are taken from that table; D and trimming were inferred from the DNA. The sample records approximately 250,000 clones, about 88% of which are singletons. The ten largest clones take up about 4% of the sample.

About this clone itself: The antigen this receptor binds is unknown. Qualities for individual bases were not recorded, and no much larger clone is one base off.

Collaborating institutions collected whole blood in K2EDTA tubes following their own protocols. For TCRbeta analysis, collaborators shipped samples as frozen whole blood, isolated PBMCs, or DNA extracted from either of those sample types. This chain joins TRBV27 to TRBJ1-5; the D gene is not confidently resolved. The sequence derives from a man aged 18-30 years with active or convalescent COVID-19. Material: peripheral blood. CDR3 region: CAIPASLSQPQHF. The nucleotide sequence is TGTGCCATCCCGGCTAGCCTAAGCCAGCCCCAGCATTTT.